These 10 T cell receptor beta chains share one sample of origin, sequenced in a study of T cells expressing NK-cell markers. Following a re-call of the 5' RACE reads, TCRdb has one entry per CDR3 protein and lacks DNA. The listing contains 550,000 to 600,000 distinct CDR3 sequences. The material sequenced was blood T cells: a sorted CD56 or NKG2C T cell subset, CD4+ or CD8+ T cells, or bulk PBMC T cells (not recorded which). The source of these receptors is a young man in good health.

The CDR3 reads CSAIGVSGNNEQFF. This chain connects TRBV20-1 to TRBJ2-1; TCRdb outputs TRBD2, but without DNA this stays unchecked. This CDR3 is 14 amino acids long. From germline, CDR1 is DFQATT and CDR2 SNEGSKA (reference sequence).

This sequence joins TRBV24-1 and TRBJ2-5; the D gene TCRdb calls, TRBD1, cannot be checked with no DNA. The CDR3 covers 15 residues. Germline V gene data show CDR1 as KGHDR and CDR2 as SFDVKD. CDR3 protein: CATSDFGGGTETQYF.

The V and J genes are TRBV5-1 and TRBJ2-5; TCRdb selects TRBD1, and the lack of DNA leaves this call unchecked. Germline CDR1 reads SGHRS; CDR2 reads YFSETQ. This CDR3 is built from 17 residues. CDR3 region: CASSPVTTGGMGETQYF.

This chain uses TRBV7-6 with TRBJ2-7; the D gene TCRdb calls, TRBD1, cannot be checked with no DNA. The CDR3 sequence is 14 residues long. Germline V gives CDR1 SGHVS, CDR2 FNYEAQ. The CDR3 spells CASSLQRGDYEQYF.

This sequence joins TRBV9 and TRBJ2-2. The germline gives CDR1 SGDLS, CDR2 YYNGEE. CDR3 length: 15 residues. This CDR3 reads CASSVVGGNTGELFF.

V and J are TRBV20-1 and TRBJ2-1; the TRBD1 assignment by TCRdb is unverifiable without DNA. Germline CDR1 is DFQATT and CDR2 is SNEGSKA (reference sequence). This CDR3 contains 16 residues. The CDR3 protein is CSARDQDTPSYNEQFF.

J is TRBJ2-1 and V is TRBV20-1; TCRdb selects TRBD2, and the lack of DNA leaves this call unchecked. The germline CDR1 and CDR2 sequences are DFQATT and SNEGSKA (reference sequence). There are 13 residues in the CDR3. The CDR3 here is CSASGPMYNEQFF.

The rearrangement links TRBV10-3 to TRBJ2-1; the D gene TCRdb calls, TRBD2, cannot be checked with no DNA. Germline assignment: CDR1 ENHRY and CDR2 SYGVKD. The CDR3 totals 11 residues. CDR3 sequence: CAISGREEQFF.

The chain is built from TRBV10-3 and TRBJ2-3; TCRdb indicates TRBD1, and absent DNA this call remains unverified. CDR3 size: 14 residues. CDR1 and CDR2 (germline): ENHRY, SYGVKD. This CDR3 is CAISATGSTDTQYF.

The chain's CDR3 is CASSEGLVLAKNIQYF. The chain carries TRBV2 and TRBJ2-4. Germline lookup yields CDR1 SNHLY and CDR2 FYNNEI. This CDR3 spans 16 amino acids. The full variable domain, in which reference TRBV2 and TRBJ2-4 provide the parts outside the CDR3, is EPEVTQTPSHQVTQMGQEVILRCVPISNHLYFYWYRQILGQKVEFLVSFYNNEISEKSEIFDDQFSVERPDGSNFTLKIRSTKLEDSAMYFCASSEGLVLAKNIQYFGAGTRLSVL.